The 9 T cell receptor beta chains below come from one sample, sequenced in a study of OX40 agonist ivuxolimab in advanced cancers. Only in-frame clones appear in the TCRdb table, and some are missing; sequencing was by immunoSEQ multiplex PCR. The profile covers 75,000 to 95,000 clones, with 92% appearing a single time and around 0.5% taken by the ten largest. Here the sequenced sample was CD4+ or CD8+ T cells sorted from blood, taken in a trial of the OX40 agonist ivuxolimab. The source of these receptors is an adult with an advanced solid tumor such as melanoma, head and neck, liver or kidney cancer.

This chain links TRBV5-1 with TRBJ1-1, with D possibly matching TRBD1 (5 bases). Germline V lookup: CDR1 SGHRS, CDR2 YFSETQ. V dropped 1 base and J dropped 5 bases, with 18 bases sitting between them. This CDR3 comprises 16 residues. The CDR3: CASSLSGASSGTEAFF. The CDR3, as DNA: TGCGCCAGCAGCTTGTCTGGGGCGTCCTCGGGGACTGAAGCTTTCTTT.

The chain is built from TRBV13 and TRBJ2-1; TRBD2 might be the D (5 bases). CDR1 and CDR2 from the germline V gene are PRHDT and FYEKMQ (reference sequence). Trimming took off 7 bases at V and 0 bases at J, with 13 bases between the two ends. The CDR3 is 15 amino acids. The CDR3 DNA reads TGTGCCAGCAACCGCCTAGGGAGCTCCTACAATGAGCAGTTCTTC. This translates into CASNRLGSSYNEQFF.

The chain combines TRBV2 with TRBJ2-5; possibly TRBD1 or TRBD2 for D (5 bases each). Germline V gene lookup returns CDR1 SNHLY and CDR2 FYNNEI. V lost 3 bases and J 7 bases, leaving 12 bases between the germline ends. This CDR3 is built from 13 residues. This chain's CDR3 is CASSEVRAGTQYF. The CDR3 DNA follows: TGTGCCAGCAGTGAGGTCAGGGCGGGGACCCAGTACTTC.

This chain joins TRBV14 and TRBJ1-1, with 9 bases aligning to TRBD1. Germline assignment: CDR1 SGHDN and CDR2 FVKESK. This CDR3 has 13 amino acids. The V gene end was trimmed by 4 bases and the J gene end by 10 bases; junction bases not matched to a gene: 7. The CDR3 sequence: CASSPAVTGGAFF. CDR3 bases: TGTGCCAGCAGCCCGGCCGTGACAGGGGGAGCTTTCTTT.

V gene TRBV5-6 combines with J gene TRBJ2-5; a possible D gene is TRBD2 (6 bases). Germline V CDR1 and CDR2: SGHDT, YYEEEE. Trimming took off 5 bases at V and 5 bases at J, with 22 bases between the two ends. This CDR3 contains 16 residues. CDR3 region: CASRGGPGPVFETQYF. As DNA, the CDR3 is TGTGCCAGCAGGGGGGGACCCGGGCCGGTATTCGAGACCCAGTACTTC.

CDR3 sequence reads: CASSQGPDGNYGYTF. The CDR3 DNA reads as TGCGCCAGCAGCCAAGGTCCGGACGGGAACTATGGCTACACCTTC. The rearrangement uses TRBV4-1 and TRBJ1-2; D is ambiguous. CDR3 length equals 15 residues. The germline gives CDR1 MGHRA, CDR2 YSYEKL. Between the trimmed V and J ends, which lost 1 base and 2 bases, there was a span of 11 bases.

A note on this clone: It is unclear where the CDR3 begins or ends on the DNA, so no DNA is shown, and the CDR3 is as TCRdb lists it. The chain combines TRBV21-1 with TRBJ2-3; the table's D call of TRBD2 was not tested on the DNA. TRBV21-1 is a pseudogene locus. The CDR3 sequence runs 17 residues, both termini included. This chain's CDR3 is CASSKEFGGGTTDTQYF.

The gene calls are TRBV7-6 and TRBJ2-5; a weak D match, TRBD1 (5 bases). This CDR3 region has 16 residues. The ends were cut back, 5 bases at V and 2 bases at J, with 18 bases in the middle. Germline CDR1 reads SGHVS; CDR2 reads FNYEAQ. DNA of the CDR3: TGTGCCAGCAGCCACCTCCGACAGAGCCAGCAAGAGACCCAGTACTTC. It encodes CASSHLRQSQQETQYF.

CDR3 bases: TGCAGTGCCGTTGAGGATACTGAAGCTTTCTTT. Translated, it gives CSAVEDTEAFF. The chain employs TRBV20-1 and TRBJ1-1; no definite D call. The CDR3 extends over 11 amino acids. The V gene lost 6 bases and the J gene lost 5 bases, with 10 bases spanning the gap. Germline CDR1 and CDR2: DFQATT and SNEGSKA (reference sequence).